This TCR beta chain was recorded in a study of T-cell memory formation after mild COVID-19 (TCRdb year 2021). At the level of the whole study: Most TCR sequence clusters were specific to one of the two donors. Longitudinal TCRalpha and TCRbeta repertoire sequencing tracked T-cell clones expanding and contracting after mild COVID-19 in a couple of donors. Two young, previously healthy adult volunteers made up the cohort, one male and one female.

Sequencing instrument: Illumina NovaSeq 6000. TCRalpha and TCRbeta cDNA libraries were built by 5'RACE with constant-segment primers, adding sample barcodes and unique molecular identifiers. RNA was extracted from every sample with Trizol reagent. Library amplification was performed in two PCR steps, and a second sample barcode and Illumina TruSeq adapters were introduced in the second step. The libraries were sequenced on an Illumina NovaSeq using 2 x 150 bp paired-end reads. The authors processed their data as follows. With migec v1.2.7, reads were demultiplexed and then collapsed into UMI-guided consensus sequences. Using mixcr v2.1.11, UMI consensuses were aligned to TRA and TRB V and J templates and then assembled into clonotypes. A clonotype was counted as expanded or contracted only when both edgeR and NoisET called the clonotype significant, with the noise models trained on biological replicates. For edgeR calls, a false discovery rate-adjusted p below 0.01 and a log2 fold-change threshold of 1 were applied. As an exploratory analysis of dynamics, max-normalized trajectories of the 1000 most abundant clonotypes were examined by PCA with hierarchical clustering. The CD4 or CD8 phenotype of responding clones was assigned using the separately sequenced CD4+ and CD8+ repertoires. TCRdb passed the public sequencing reads through fastp at Q25 and MiXCR, retaining productive beta sequences. Duplicate CDR3 protein sequences are folded into a single record with the most common DNA and genes. In this record, the V and J calls reflect TCRdb's handling and not the investigators' own analysis. For this sample the table gives hundreds of thousands of distinct CDR3 sequences, of which 20% to 25% were detected only once. The biggest ten clones account for approximately 8% of the sample.

Ficoll-Paque density gradient centrifugation was the method used to isolate PBMCs. Study-level results and caveats: Balanced CD4/CD8 phenotypes were observed for clones contracting from day 15 to 85, whereas a bias towards CD4+ was observed for a second wave of clones expanding from day 15 to 37. Some responding clones were detected in pre-infection memory, which suggested that pre-existing cross-reactive memory T cells had joined the SARS-CoV-2 response. The second-wave clones that peaked on day 37 were not confirmed to be SARS-CoV-2 specific. Contracting CD4+ clones appeared mostly in the CM and EM memory subsets, whereas CD8+ clones were enriched in EMRA. The study covered only a couple of mild cases, and larger cohorts including severe cases with pre-infection samples were considered necessary.

This clonotype was recorded many times. No cognate antigen has been identified for it. No base qualities exist here, and no much larger clone lies one base off it. At the junction V is shortened by 5 bases and J by 1 base, with 14 bases in between. Inclusive of the bounding cysteine and phenylalanine, the CDR3 is 15 residues long. The read is trimmed to its CDR3 DNA, 45 bases read in frame from base 1. The germline V gene supplies CDR1 SQVTM and CDR2 ANQGSEA. Sequencing input: PBMCs or a T cell subset sorted from them (not recorded which). The origin of this receptor is an adult woman who had mild COVID-19 (a few samples of this study predate the infection). The sample titles of this study are shuffled in the database, so cell type and time point are left out; the donor was told from shared clones. The rearrangement joined TRBV29-1 to TRBJ2-2, with the D assignment possibly TRBD1 or TRBD2, given 6 matching bases for each. The DNA sequence reads TGCAGCGTTTTGGGGGGCTCGGGGAACACCGGGGAGCTGTTTTTT. Translated, this is CSVLGGSGNTGELFF.